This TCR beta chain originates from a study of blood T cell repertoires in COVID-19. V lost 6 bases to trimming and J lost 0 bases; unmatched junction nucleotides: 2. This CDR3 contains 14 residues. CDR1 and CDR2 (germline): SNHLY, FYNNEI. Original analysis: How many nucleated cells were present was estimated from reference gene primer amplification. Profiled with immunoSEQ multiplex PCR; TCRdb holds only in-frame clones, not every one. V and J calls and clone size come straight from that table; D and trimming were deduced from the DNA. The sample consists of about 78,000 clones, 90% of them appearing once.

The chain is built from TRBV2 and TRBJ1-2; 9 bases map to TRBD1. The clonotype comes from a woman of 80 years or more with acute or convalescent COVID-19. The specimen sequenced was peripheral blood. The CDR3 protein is CASSRQGANYGYTF. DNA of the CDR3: TGTGCCAGCAGCCGACAGGGGGCTAACTATGGCTACACCTTC.